This T cell receptor (beta chain) originates from a study of blood T cell repertoires in COVID-19 (TCRdb year 2020). In the study overall: Samples covering the acute and convalescent phases of COVID-19 were provided by collaborators in the United States, Italy and Spain. The prospective study material was composed of cDNA or gDNA derived from T cells, B-cell-depleted T cells, or PBMCs. Subjects who had been exposed to COVID-19, were actively infected with it, or had recovered from it provided the deeply sampled blood TCRbeta repertoires that made up the dataset. A freely available public database, intended as a resource for researchers studying the immune response to SARS-CoV-2, is where the repertoires were released. The samples were drawn from two sources: the first 160 participants of the ongoing ImmuneRACE study, and fewer than 1,500 subjects contributed by 6 global collaborators. Sample metadata almost always included a de-identified subject ID, COVID-19 status, age in years and sex. Where available, HLA class I and class II types were obtained from metadata supplied by the sample provider rather than from assay-based typing. Results the study describes overall, beyond this receptor: The quantity of clinical and demographic metadata differed by source and by participant and was supplied without curation.

TCRbeta CDR3 regions were amplified from genomic DNA using the immunoSEQ Assay, a bias-controlled multiplex PCR. For the original study's pipeline: The number of nucleated cells in each sample was estimated by amplification of reference gene primers within the assay. To quantify the absolute abundance of each unique TCRbeta CDR3 rearrangement, sequence reads were collapsed and filtered. Productive Simpson clonality was computed per sample as the square root of Simpson's diversity index over productive rearrangements. The table comes from immuneACCESS by way of TCRdb, which keeps in-frame sequences with V and J called. Part of the clones is missing from these tables; in studies checked, under half for an unresolved V gene and the rest for unknown reasons. V, J and clone size reflect that table, while D and trimming were determined from the DNA. This sample gives about 400,000 clones in total; roughly 88% of them show up just once. In total, the top ten clones hold roughly 2% of the sample.

The CDR3 contains 14 residues, cysteine and phenylalanine counted. Kept here is only the CDR3 DNA, which spans 42 bases and is read in frame from base 1. CDR1 WSHSY and CDR2 SAAADI are derived from the germline V gene. The germline V and J ends show losses of 6 bases and 1 base respectively, and no gene match explains 3 bases of the junction. Participants in the prospective study were enrolled through a virtual design, were aged roughly 18 to 100 years, and lived in about 25 United States geographic areas. To assign participants to cohorts, the prospective study relied on clinical history that participants themselves reported in a screening survey and a study questionnaire. Each participant in the prospective study had whole blood, serum and a nasopharyngeal or oropharyngeal swab collected by mobile phlebotomists. Over a roughly two-month period, participants in the prospective study had the option of providing additional blood draws and questionnaires. Before DNA extraction, blood samples from the prospective study were shipped at room temperature or frozen.

Details on this clone: The specificity of this receptor is unknown. Per-base qualities were not stored, and no clone one base away is much larger.

This receptor was obtained from a woman aged 40 to 55 with acute COVID-19. Recombination linked TRBV10-2 to TRBJ1-1, and 9 junction bases match TRBD1. Sequences were obtained from PBMCs or T cells enriched from blood (not recorded which). The DNA sequence is as follows: TGCGCCAGCAGGCCGGGACAGGGGAACACTGAAGCTTTCTTT. It is translated as CASRPGQGNTEAFF.